Shown below are 28 T cell receptor beta chains from a single sample sequenced in a study of post-analysis software for immune sequencing data. General study findings and limits: Patients had higher frequencies than controls of about five TRBV segments, including TRBV5-6, TRBV5-1 and TRBV20-1.

The TCR beta cDNA libraries carried unique molecular identifiers. TCRdb passed the PCR reads through MiXCR, listing each CDR3 protein once. The table has 450,000 to 700,000 distinct CDR3 sequences, around 40% seen once. These receptors have no known antigen. The sample comprised blood. The receptors derive from a girl aged 5-17 years with multiple sclerosis.

This clonotype turned up a few times. The V call is TRBV12-3 or TRBV12-4, the J call TRBJ1-2; a possible D gene is TRBD1 (6 bases). V lost 5 bases to trimming and J lost 8 bases, with 18 bases between them. The CDR3 spans 14 residues. The CDR3 spells CASSPTGISVGYTF. The CDR3 DNA sequence: TGTGCCAGCAGTCCAACAGGGATATCCGTCGGCTACACCTTC.

On this clonotype itself: Since no conserved phenylalanine or tryptophan closes the CDR3, a read error is the likely cause. The chain couples TRBV10-3 to TRBJ2-6, with TRBD1 identical over 7 bases. From germline, CDR1 is ENHRY and CDR2 SYGVKD. CDR3 size: 15 residues. The V gene end was trimmed by 8 bases and the J gene end by 3 bases; junction bases not matched to a gene: 7. CDR3 residues: CAISRDSFGANVLTL. For the CDR3, the DNA is TGTGCCATCTCCCGGGACAGTTTTGGGGCCAACGTCCTGACTCTC.

The chain combines TRBV6-5 with TRBJ1-1, with TRBD1 as a possible D gene (5 bases). The germline CDR1 and CDR2 sequences are MNHEY and SVGAGI. The CDR3 runs to 13 residues. Trimming removed 4 bases from V and 4 bases from J, with 10 bases in between. The CDR3 DNA reads as TGTGCCAGCAGTTCGGTGGGGCCCACTGAAGCTTTCTTT. Amino acid sequence: CASSSVGPTEAFF.

This clonotype was seen a few times. The rearrangement joins TRBV29-1 to TRBJ2-4, with D possibly TRBD2 on 5 matching bases. Trimming pared 7 bases from V and 6 bases from J, leaving 16 bases between. This CDR3 is built from 13 residues. Germline assignment: CDR1 SQVTM and CDR2 ANQGSEA. The CDR3 region is CSGRPVEGNIQYF. The CDR3, as DNA: TGCAGCGGACGGCCTGTCGAGGGAAACATTCAGTACTTC.

This clonotype turned up a few times. The rearrangement links TRBV7-9 to TRBJ2-7; TRBD1 agrees at 12 bases. Germline V lookup: CDR1 SEHNR, CDR2 FQNEAQ (reference sequence). The CDR3 contains 15 residues. V shed 5 bases, J shed 4 bases, and the junction held 6 bases outside the gene matches. The CDR3 loop is CASSDGTGGFYEQYF. The CDR3, as DNA: TGTGCCAGCAGCGACGGGACAGGGGGCTTTTACGAGCAGTACTTC.

Concerning this clonotype: A much larger clonotype is one base distant, so this may be a read error. The V call is TRBV6-6, the J call TRBJ1-5, with a weak D call TRBD1 (5 bases). Germline V CDR1 and CDR2: MNHNY, SVGAGI (reference sequence). The CDR3 is 15 residues long. CDR3 sequence (DNA): TGTGTCAGCAGTGCGGGGGTTTCGGGGAATCAGCCCCAGCATTTT. Amino acid sequence: CVSSAGVSGNQPQHF.

The V and J genes are TRBV7-9 and TRBJ2-7; 9 bases match TRBD1. The CDR3 extends over 14 amino acids. Germline V gene sequence: CDR1 SEHNR, CDR2 FQNEAQ (reference sequence). Trimming took 3 bases from V and 3 from J; bases not matched to a gene: 3. The CDR3 reads CASSFGDRVYEQYF. Written as DNA, the CDR3 is TGTGCCAGCAGCTTCGGGGACAGGGTCTACGAGCAGTACTTC.

The genes are TRBV12-3 or TRBV12-4 and TRBJ1-2, with 7 nucleotides matching TRBD1. V lost 7 bases and J lost 3; bases outside the gene matches: 5. The CDR3 spans 13 residues. CDR3 bases: TGTGCCAGCACCGGACAGGACCACTATGGCTACACCTTC. Translated: CASTGQDHYGYTF.

This clonotype came up many times. The chain is built from TRBV12-3 or TRBV12-4 and TRBJ1-5; 10 bases line up with TRBD1. V shed 6 bases, J shed 6 bases, and the junction held 5 bases outside the gene matches. The CDR3 loop spans 14 amino acids. CDR3: CASSPTGGGQPQHF. CDR3 in DNA: TGTGCCAGCAGCCCGACAGGGGGCGGTCAGCCCCAGCATTTT.

This clonotype was observed many times. In DNA, the CDR3 is TGCAGTGCTAGAGAGGAGGGTCGGGGTGGCGAGCAGTACTTC. This sequence encodes CSAREEGRGGEQYF. The chain couples TRBV20-1 to TRBJ2-7; D may be TRBD2 (6 bases). The CDR3 totals 14 residues. Trimming removed 0 bases at V and 6 bases at J, with 15 bases between. Germline loops: CDR1 DFQATT, CDR2 SNEGSKA (reference sequence).

The CDR3 sequence is CASSLNWASPTYEQYF. The CDR3 DNA is TGTGCCAGCAGCTTAAATTGGGCTAGCCCAACCTACGAGCAGTACTTC. The chain is built from TRBV11-1 and TRBJ2-7; D perhaps matches TRBD2 (5 bases). V was clipped by 2 bases and J by 2 bases, with 16 bases between them. Germline loops: CDR1 SGHAT, CDR2 FQDESV (reference sequence). The CDR3 totals 16 residues.

This clonotype was seen more than once but under ten times. This sequence joins TRBV12-3 or TRBV12-4 and TRBJ2-3; 12 nucleotides match TRBD2. The CDR3 loop spans 18 amino acids. V shed 6 bases, J shed 4 bases, and the junction held 14 bases outside the gene matches. CDR3 nucleotide sequence: TGTGCCAGCAGCTATGGGACTAGCGGGCTTAGGGCCCCAGATACGCAGTATTTT. Its protein product is CASSYGTSGLRAPDTQYF.

The chain recombines TRBV7-8 with TRBJ2-1; no reliable D call. The germline gives CDR1 SGHVS, CDR2 FQNEAQ. This CDR3 has 14 amino acids. V was pared by 8 bases and J by 9 bases, with 20 bases between. The CDR3 bases are TGTGCCAGCCTCGAAGATATTGGGGAATTTGAGCAGTTCTTC. It codes for CASLEDIGEFEQFF.

This clonotype was detected only a few times. The chain employs TRBV30 and TRBJ2-5; D is perhaps TRBD2 (6 bases). Trimming shortened V by 5 bases and J by 5 bases, and 18 bases separated the two germline ends. Germline V gene sequence: CDR1 GTSNPN, CDR2 SVGIG (reference sequence). This CDR3 is 14 amino acids long. CDR3 sequence (DNA): TGTGCCTGGGAGGGGTGGGTAGGAGGGGAGACCCAGTACTTC. Amino acids: CAWEGWVGGETQYF. Full variable domain (outside the CDR3, taken from reference TRBV30 and TRBJ2-5): SQTIHQWPATLVQPVGSPLSLECTVEGTSNPNLYWYRQAAGRGLQLLFYSVGIGQISSEVPQNLSASRPQDRQFILSSKKLLLSDSGFYLCAWEGWVGGETQYFGPGTRLLVL.

This clonotype was found a few times. This chain uses TRBV10-3 with TRBJ1-1; D possibly corresponds to TRBD1 (5 bases). CDR1 and CDR2 (germline): ENHRY, SYGVKD. V was pared by 0 bases and J by 5 bases, with 10 bases between. CDR3 length: 14 amino acids. CDR3 region: CAISESQGLTEAFF. For the CDR3, the DNA is TGTGCCATCAGTGAGTCGCAGGGTTTGACTGAAGCTTTCTTT.

The chain combines TRBV2 with TRBJ2-7; TRBD1 matches 7 bases. Germline-derived CDR1 and CDR2 are SNHLY and FYNNEI. The trim removed 8 bases at V and 5 bases at J, leaving 6 bases unmatched. The CDR3 is 12 amino acids. The CDR3, as DNA: TGTGCCAGCCGACAGGGTTGGGACGAGCAGTACTTC. It codes for CASRQGWDEQYF.

The chain is built from TRBV5-1 and TRBJ2-7; 7 bases line up with TRBD1. Germline CDR1 is SGHRS and CDR2 is YFSETQ. With V trimmed by 0 bases and J by 3 bases, 3 bases remained unmatched. The CDR3 totals 14 residues. The CDR3 here is CASSLGGTVYEQYF. Here the CDR3 DNA reads TGCGCCAGCAGCTTGGGTGGGACAGTCTACGAGCAGTACTTC.

V usage is TRBV7-6 and J usage is TRBJ2-7, with D possibly matching TRBD1 (6 bases). This CDR3 has 17 amino acids. The V gene's germline CDR1 is SGHVS and CDR2 FNYEAQ. The germline V and J ends were trimmed by 1 base and 3 bases, with 19 bases remaining between them. The CDR3 region is CASSLEQGPSIYYEQYF. Written as DNA, the CDR3 is TGTGCCAGCAGCTTAGAACAGGGACCCTCTATTTACTACGAGCAGTACTTC.

The gene calls are TRBV10-3 and TRBJ1-2; 11 bases are a match to TRBD1. CDR1 and CDR2 from the germline V gene are ENHRY and SYGVKD. J gave up 5 bases and V 11 bases, and 7 bases lay outside the gene matches. The CDR3 is made up of 13 amino acids. This CDR3 reads CALARDRGYGYTF. In DNA form, the CDR3 reads TGTGCCCTAGCCCGGGACAGGGGGTATGGCTACACCTTC.

This clonotype has just a few counts. The V call is TRBV6-4, the J call TRBJ1-2, with D maybe TRBD1 (5 bases). Per the germline V gene, CDR1 is MRHNA and CDR2 is SNTAGT. The ends were cut back, 2 bases at V and 8 bases at J, with 21 bases in the middle. This CDR3 has 16 residues. In DNA, the CDR3 is TGTGCCAGCAGTGACGGGAGCAGGGAGGGGAGTGGAGGCTACACCTTC. Encoded protein: CASSDGSREGSGGYTF.

In its sample, this clonotype was seen a few times. The chain employs TRBV5-1 and TRBJ2-3; D possibly corresponds to TRBD1 (6 bases). Per the germline V gene, CDR1 is SGHRS and CDR2 is YFSETQ. CDR3 length equals 12 residues. V lost 4 bases and J 9 bases, leaving 12 bases between the germline ends. CDR3 DNA sequence: TGCGCCAGCAGCCCCGGGACAACAACGCAGTATTTT. This sequence encodes CASSPGTTTQYF.

This clonotype came up a few times. The chain couples TRBV3-1 to TRBJ2-5; no definite D call. CDR1 is LGHDT, CDR2 YNNKEL, per germline (reference sequence). Trimming shortened V by 0 bases and J by 5 bases, and 7 bases separated the two germline ends. This CDR3 region has 13 residues. The CDR3 nucleotides read TGTGCCAGCAGCCAAGACGTTGTGGAGACCCAGTACTTC. Translation gives CASSQDVVETQYF.

The chain combines TRBV10-2 with TRBJ2-5; possibly TRBD2 for D (6 bases). V lost 11 bases and J lost 0, with 13 bases in between. Germline V gene data show CDR1 as WSHSY and CDR2 as SAAADI. The CDR3 consists of 13 residues. For the CDR3, the DNA is TGCGCCTCCAGGGCGGGGTACCAAGAGACCCAGTACTTC. Its translation is CASRAGYQETQYF.

In its sample, this clonotype was seen once. This clone may be a read error of a much larger clone one base away. The chain uses TRBV3-1 and TRBJ2-1, with D tentatively TRBD1 (5 bases). In germline, CDR1 is LGHDT, CDR2 YNNKEL (reference sequence). The CDR3 is made up of 13 amino acids. The CDR3 sequence is CAGSQGVYNEQFF. CDR3 bases: TGTGCCGGCAGCCAAGGGGTATACAATGAGCAGTTCTTC.

This rearrangement joins TRBV4-1 to TRBJ1-5, with D possibly matching TRBD1 (6 bases). The germline CDR1 and CDR2 sequences are MGHRA and YSYEKL. The CDR3 is 19 amino acids. The V and J ends lost 1 base and 3 bases respectively, with 22 bases between them. The CDR3 sequence is CASSQGTGGTRSFNQPQHF. The CDR3 nucleotides are TGCGCCAGCAGCCAAGGCACGGGAGGGACACGTAGTTTCAATCAGCCCCAGCATTTT.

The chain uses TRBV12-3 or TRBV12-4 and TRBJ1-6; tentative D call: TRBD1 (5 bases). CDR3 size: 14 residues. V was pared by 5 bases and J by 8 bases, with 13 bases between. The CDR3, as DNA: TGTGCCAGCAGTCTCGGGACCTTATATTCACCCCTCCACTTT. Its protein product is CASSLGTLYSPLHF.

This clonotype was seen a few times. V is TRBV10-3 and J is TRBJ2-5; no clear D gene. Germline CDR1 reads ENHRY; CDR2 reads SYGVKD. This CDR3 contains 13 residues. V lost 8 bases, J lost 2 bases, and 12 bases lay in between. CDR3 sequence (DNA): TGTGCCATCCAAGCGACCGGGCAAGAGACCCAGTACTTC. Protein sequence: CAIQATGQETQYF.

This sequence joins TRBV12-3 or TRBV12-4 and TRBJ2-1; a weak D match, TRBD1 (5 bases). The CDR3 length is 12 residues. The V end was cut by 5 bases, the J end by 10 bases, with 12 bases between. The CDR3 sequence: CASSVQVAEQFF. CDR3 sequence (DNA): TGTGCCAGCAGTGTACAGGTGGCGGAGCAGTTCTTC.